This is a list of T cell receptor beta chains from one sample in a study of early T cells in non-severe SARS-CoV-2 infection. TCRdb itself ran the 5' RACE reads through MiXCR, one entry per CDR3 protein. The sample contains roughly 80,000 distinct CDR3 sequences, 11% to 15% of which appear only once. The sample was whole blood. The receptors come from an adult who was a healthcare worker with PCR-confirmed SARS-CoV-2 infection or an uninfected control (not recorded which). The CDR3 runs from the conserved cysteine through the conserved F or W. D genes are given only for firm matches. Size is stated for part of the rows, as once, few or many counts, or as a class when the clone is expanded.

clone size | D gene | CDR3 length | J gene | V gene | CDR3 DNA | CDR3 protein
NA | TRBD2 | 17 | TRBJ2-1 | TRBV12-3/TRBV12-4 | TGTGCCAGCAGCCTAGGACTAGCGGGGGCTATACAGGAAGAGCAGTTCTTC | CASSLGLAGAIQEEQFF
many | TRBD2 | 14 | TRBJ2-5 | TRBV15 | TGTGCCACCAGCAGAGAGAAGCGGGGAGAGACCCAGTACTTC | CATSREKRGETQYF
few | NA | 14 | TRBJ2-7 | TRBV7-9 | TGTGCCAGCAGCTTAGGATCCCTCAACCTCGAGCAGTACTTC | CASSLGSLNLEQYF
NA | NA | 14 | TRBJ1-5 | TRBV19 | TGTGCCAGTACGGGCAGGCGGGGCGATCAGCCCCAGCATTTT | CASTGRRGDQPQHF
many | NA | 14 | TRBJ2-3 | TRBV5-1 | TGCGCCAGCAGCTTGGACGTGCTAGCAGATACGCAGTATTTT | CASSLDVLADTQYF
few | NA | 16 | TRBJ1-5 | TRBV27 | TGTGCCAGCAGCCTTACCAGGGACAATAGCAATCAGCCCCAGCATTTT | CASSLTRDNSNQPQHF
many | NA | 14 | TRBJ2-7 | TRBV28 | TGTGCCAGCAGTTTAACAGGACTTCAGGGCGAGCAGTACTTC | CASSLTGLQGEQYF
many | TRBD2 | 13 | TRBJ2-5 | TRBV29-1 | TGCAGCGTTACCGGGACTAGCGTCGAGACCCAGTACTTC | CSVTGTSVETQYF
few | NA | 11 | TRBJ2-7 | TRBV3-1 | TGTGCCAGCAGCTCCGGGCTTCGGGTCAACTTC | CASSSGLRVNF
many | TRBD2 | 17 | TRBJ2-1 | TRBV10-2 | TGCGCCAGCATACCATTCCTAGCGGGAGGGCAGTTGGATGAGCAGTTCTTC | CASIPFLAGGQLDEQFF
NA | NA | 14 | TRBJ2-3 | TRBV7-9 | TGTGCCAGCTCGGAAGGGGGAGGAATGGTTACGCAGTATTTT | CASSEGGGMVTQYF